A selection of T cell receptor beta chains follows, all from one sample in a study of blood T cell repertoires in COVID-19. The assay was immunoSEQ multiplex PCR, and TCRdb's table has in-frame clones only and misses some. The top ten clones hold roughly 6.9% of a sample with 150,000 to 250,000 clones, roughly 79% of them seen once. Sample: peripheral blood. The receptor source for this set is a human donor with acute or convalescent COVID-19. The donor label of this sample is uncertain. CDR3s include the opening cysteine and the closing phenylalanine or tryptophan. Fields, in order: V gene, J gene, clone size, D gene, CDR3 DNA, CDR3 protein. A D gene is named only where the DNA matches it firmly. The size of a clone is reported for some rows only, either as once, few or many, or as a class for expanded clones.

TRBV12-3/TRBV12-4	TRBJ2-1	-	TRBD2	TGTGCCAGCAGTTTTCGACTAGCGCAGCTCTTC	CASSFRLAQLF
TRBV5-1	TRBJ2-1	-	TRBD1	TGCGCCAGCAGCTTGGAAGTGTTGGGGACAGGGGGGAATGAGCAGTTCTTC	CASSLEVLGTGGNEQFF
TRBV19	TRBJ1-1	-	TRBD1	TGTGCCAGTAGTTTCACCGGGACAGGGGAGAGGGCTGAAGCTTTCTTT	CASSFTGTGERAEAFF
TRBV28	TRBJ1-5	-	TRBD1	TGTGCCAGCAGTCCTCTTCCCCCCGGGACAGGGGCCTATAGCAATCAGCCCCAGCATTTT	CASSPLPPGTGAYSNQPQHF
TRBV6-6	TRBJ2-7	-	-	TGTGCCAGCAGTGTAGGTAGCGGAAAGCAGTACTTC	CASSVGSGKQYF
TRBV5-1	TRBJ2-1	-	TRBD2	TGCGCCAGCAGACGTGCGAGGACTAGCGGAGGTTTTTCCAATGAGCAGTTCTTC	CASRRARTSGGFSNEQFF
TRBV5-1	TRBJ1-4	-	-	TGCGCCAGCAGCAGGGCGGGAAATGAAAAACTGTTTTTT	CASSRAGNEKLFF
TRBV4-2	TRBJ2-7	-	-	TGTGCCAGCAGCCAAGGGGGCTCACTCTACGAGCAGTACTTC	CASSQGGSLYEQYF
TRBV7-9	TRBJ2-3	-	TRBD2	TGTGCCAGCAGCTTAGACCTCCTAGCGGGACACCCTGATACGCAGTATTTT	CASSLDLLAGHPDTQYF
TRBV6-4	TRBJ2-1	-	TRBD2	TGTGCCAGCAGTTATATAGCGGGAGCAGTTTACAATGAGCAGTTCTTC	CASSYIAGAVYNEQFF
TRBV6-6	TRBJ2-7	once	-	TGTGCCAGCAGTTACGGCAACTCCTACGAGCAGTACTTC	CASSYGNSYEQYF
TRBV27	TRBJ2-7	-	TRBD1	TGTGCCCACCCTCGGGACAGTTTCCTCGAGCAGTACTTC	CAHPRDSFLEQYF
TRBV5-4	TRBJ2-7	few	TRBD1	TGTGCCAGCAGCCCAAGGACAGGGAACTACGAGCAGTACTTC	CASSPRTGNYEQYF
TRBV19	TRBJ1-5	-	TRBD1	TGTGCCAGTAGGGGGACAGCTAGCAATCAGCCCCAGCATTTT	CASRGTASNQPQHF
TRBV6-5	TRBJ2-1	-	TRBD2	TGTGCCAGCAAGAGCGGGAGAGTCTACAATGAGCAGTTCTTC	CASKSGRVYNEQFF
TRBV7-8	TRBJ2-7	-	TRBD1	TGTGCCAGCAGCGCCACAGGGGGCCGGTACGAGCAGTACTTC	CASSATGGRYEQYF
TRBV5-1	TRBJ2-1	-	TRBD2	TGCGCCAGCAGCTTGACTAGCGGGGGCCTCAATGAGCAGTTCTTC	CASSLTSGGLNEQFF
TRBV18	TRBJ2-7	-	TRBD1	TGTGCCAGCTCACCTCTCGGACAGGGGGCCAACGAGCAGTACTTC	CASSPLGQGANEQYF
TRBV9	TRBJ2-5	-	TRBD1	TGTGCCGGCTCCAGGGACAGGGGGAAAGAGACCCAGTACTTC	CAGSRDRGKETQYF
TRBV5-6	TRBJ2-2	few	-	TGTGCCAGCAGCCGGAGGGCGGTCGACACCGGGGAGCTGTTTTTT	CASSRRAVDTGELFF
TRBV6-5	TRBJ2-4	-	TRBD2	TGTGCCAGCTCCGGGGGGGAAAACATTCAGTACTTC	CASSGGENIQYF
TRBV6-5	TRBJ2-7	-	TRBD1	TGTGCCAGCAGTTACTCAGGAACAGGGGGGTACGAGCAGTACTTC	CASSYSGTGGYEQYF
TRBV5-1	TRBJ2-1	-	TRBD1	TGCGCCAGCAGCTTGGAGGGACAGGGTTACAATGAGCAGTTCTTC	CASSLEGQGYNEQFF
TRBV9	TRBJ2-7	-	TRBD2	TGTGCCAGCAGCGTGACCGGGACTAGCGGCGAGCAGTACTTC	CASSVTGTSGEQYF
TRBV6-5	TRBJ1-1	-	-	TGTGCCAGCAGTTACAGGGGGTATGGCACTGAAGCTTTCTTT	CASSYRGYGTEAFF
TRBV5-6	TRBJ2-2	-	TRBD1	TGTGCCAGCAGCTTAAGGGGGCGGTACACCGGGGAGCTGTTTTTT	CASSLRGRYTGELFF
TRBV11-2	TRBJ2-7	-	TRBD2	TGTGCCAGCAGCCCCTGGGACTACGCCTACGAGCAGTACTTC	CASSPWDYAYEQYF
TRBV9	TRBJ1-3	-	-	TGTGCCAGCAGCCTGGGCCAGCCCAGAAACACCATATATTTT	CASSLGQPRNTIYF
TRBV10-3	TRBJ2-1	-	TRBD2	TGTGCCATCACCCAGGGACTAGCGGGACTCAATGAGCAGTTCTTC	CAITQGLAGLNEQFF
TRBV11-2	TRBJ2-1	-	-	TGTGCCAGCAGCTTAGGGACTGCCCATGTCGATGAGCAGTTCTTC	CASSLGTAHVDEQFF
TRBV7-2	TRBJ1-6	-	-	TGTGCCAGCAGCCGGGGGGGGCAGGGGCGAGATAATTCACCCCTCCACTTT	CASSRGGQGRDNSPLHF
TRBV6-6	TRBJ1-1	few	TRBD1	TGTGCCAGCAGTAACAGGGGGCTGACGAATGGCGAAGCTTTCTTT	CASSNRGLTNGEAFF